This entry lists 19 T cell receptor beta chains sequenced from one sample in a study of T cells after yellow fever vaccination. TCRdb reanalysed the 5' RACE reads using MiXCR and keeps one entry per CDR3 protein. This sample has under 700,000 distinct CDR3 sequences, with less than 20% found just once. Material: PBMCs, obtained roughly 5 days after the first yellow fever vaccination. Receptors were obtained from a man between 18 and 35 years old who received the YFV17D yellow fever vaccine.

This clonotype was counted ten times or more. This sequence joins TRBV27 and TRBJ2-2; no reliable D call. In germline, CDR1 is MNHEY, CDR2 SMNVEV (reference sequence). V shed 1 base and J shed 5 bases, with 2 bases lying between them. CDR3 size: 12 residues. The CDR3 protein is CASSLLTGELFF. CDR3 DNA: TGTGCCAGCAGTTTATTGACCGGGGAGCTGTTTTTT.

This chain links TRBV11-3 with TRBJ2-1; the match to TRBD2 covers 9 bases. Germline V lookup: CDR1 SGHNT, CDR2 YENEEA. This CDR3 is 16 amino acids long. The V gene end was trimmed by 1 base and the J gene end by 4 bases; junction bases not matched to a gene: 5. In DNA, the CDR3 is TGTGCCAGCAGCTTAGGCCTAGCGGGGTTTTACAATGAGCAGTTCTTC. Translated, it gives CASSLGLAGFYNEQFF.

This clonotype was picked up a small number of times. V usage is TRBV29-1 and J usage is TRBJ2-5, with TRBD2 as a possible D gene (6 bases). CDR1 is SQVTM and CDR2 is ANQGSEA in the germline V gene. This CDR3 spans 13 amino acids. V was trimmed by 4 bases and J by 8 bases, leaving 17 bases between them. The DNA for the CDR3 is TGCAGCGTTGGGGCTAGCGCTATCGGTACCCAGTACTTC. Its translation: CSVGASAIGTQYF. Looking up the rest from reference TRBV29-1 and TRBJ2-5 gives the full variable domain: SAVISQKPSRDICQRGTSLTIQCQVDSQVTMMFWYRQQPGQSLTLIATANQGSEATYESGFVIDKFPISRPNLTFSTLTVSNMSPEDSSIYLCSVGASAIGTQYFGPGTRLLVL.

This clonotype was detected a few times. The chain recombines TRBV27 with TRBJ2-3; D possibly corresponds to TRBD2 (6 bases). This CDR3 is built from 13 residues. Germline V gene sequence: CDR1 MNHEY, CDR2 SMNVEV (reference sequence). Deletions cut 4 bases from V and 5 bases from J, with 10 bases between. DNA of the CDR3: TGTGCCAGCAGTTGGGGGGAAGGAGATACGCAGTATTTT. Translated: CASSWGEGDTQYF.

This clonotype has only a few counts. The chain couples TRBV5-5 to TRBJ2-3; D is uncertain. This CDR3 is built from 14 residues. Germline V CDR1 and CDR2: SGHKS, YYEKEE (reference sequence). Between the trimmed V and J ends, which lost 5 bases and 2 bases, there was a span of 12 bases. Here the CDR3 reads CASRGSTFTDTQYF. DNA of the CDR3: TGTGCCAGCAGAGGATCGACCTTCACAGATACGCAGTATTTT.

There are a few counts of this clonotype. The chain links TRBV24-1 to TRBJ2-5, with TRBD2 matching 7 bases. Germline V gene sequence: CDR1 KGHDR, CDR2 SFDVKD. With 4 bases clipped from V and 2 bases from J, the junction kept 0 bases outside the gene matches. This CDR3 comprises 13 residues. In DNA form, the CDR3 reads TGTGCCACCAGTGAGCGGGGGCAAGAGACCCAGTACTTC. Protein: CATSERGQETQYF.

This clonotype was recorded a few times. The chain couples TRBV29-1 to TRBJ1-1, with 7 positions matching TRBD1. CDR1 is SQVTM, CDR2 ANQGSEA, per germline. The V gene end was trimmed by 6 bases and the J gene end by 2 bases; junction bases not matched to a gene: 3. The CDR3 spans 12 residues. In DNA form, the CDR3 reads TGCAGCGTGGGACAGCTTAACACTGAAGCTTTCTTT. Its protein product is CSVGQLNTEAFF.

This clonotype was detected a few times. The chain joins TRBV10-3 to TRBJ2-3; 11 bases map to TRBD2. Unmatched junction bases numbered 5, after V lost 3 bases and J lost 3 bases. The length of the CDR3 is 16 residues. Germline V lookup: CDR1 ENHRY, CDR2 SYGVKD. CDR3 region: CAISDVSGGATDTQYF. CDR3 nucleotides: TGTGCCATCAGTGATGTTAGCGGGGGGGCAACAGATACGCAGTATTTT.

J is TRBJ1-1 and V is TRBV19, with D possibly TRBD1 on 6 matching bases. V lost 0 bases, J lost 3 bases, and 8 bases lay in between. This CDR3 spans 14 amino acids. Germline loops: CDR1 LNHDA, CDR2 SQIVND (reference sequence). CDR3 bases: TGTGCCAGTAGTATAGATCCAGGGGACACTGAAGCTTTCTTT. It is translated as CASSIDPGDTEAFF.

This clonotype was picked up a small number of times. The chain's CDR3 is CASSERSGTQPQHF. In DNA, the CDR3 is TGTGCCAGCAGCGAGAGATCAGGGACGCAGCCCCAGCATTTT. This chain connects TRBV7-2 to TRBJ1-5, with D possibly being TRBD1 (5 bases). Per germline, CDR1 SGHTA and CDR2 FQGNSA. The CDR3 runs 14 residues. Trimming left V 5 bases short and J 7 bases short, with 15 bases between.

In regard to this clonotype: The junction departs from germline at one end; a sequencing error may be responsible. This sequence joins TRBV28 and TRBJ1-2; TRBD1 aligns across 9 bases. The CDR3 length is 15 residues. The germline gives CDR1 MDHEN, CDR2 SYDVKM. CDR3 DNA sequence: TGTGCCAGCATTTTAGGGGACAGGGAAGGCGTCGGCTACACCTTC. This codes for CASILGDREGVGYTF.

The J gene is TRBJ1-1, the V gene TRBV20-1; 7 bases match TRBD1. CDR1 is DFQATT, CDR2 SNEGSKA, per germline (reference sequence). Germline trimming cut 5 bases from V and 1 base from J; bases unmatched to any gene: 10. The CDR3 totals 15 residues. CDR3 DNA: TGCAGTGCTGAAACCGGACAGGCCACGAACACTGAAGCTTTCTTT. Protein product: CSAETGQATNTEAFF.

The chain has TRBV30 and TRBJ1-6; D is undetermined. Germline assignment: CDR1 GTSNPN and CDR2 SVGIG (reference sequence). The CDR3 has 13 amino acids. Trimming left V 8 bases short and J 7 bases short, with 15 bases between. CDR3 protein: CALGQAANSPLHF. Here the CDR3 DNA reads TGTGCCCTTGGGCAGGCCGCAAATTCACCCCTCCACTTT. The complete variable domain, with remaining parts taken from reference TRBV30 and TRBJ1-6, reads SQTIHQWPATLVQPVGSPLSLECTVEGTSNPNLYWYRQAAGRGLQLLFYSVGIGQISSEVPQNLSASRPQDRQFILSSKKLLLSDSGFYLCALGQAANSPLHFGNGTRLTVT.

This clonotype was counted a few times. V and J are TRBV6-5 and TRBJ1-2, with 11 positions matching TRBD1. The CDR3 loop spans 17 amino acids. The germline V gene encodes CDR1 MNHEY and CDR2 SVGAGI. V lost 4 bases and J lost 4; bases outside the gene matches: 11. CDR3 DNA: TGTGCCAGCAGTTCCACCGGGACAGGGGGTCTATCCTATGGCTACACCTTC. It translates to CASSSTGTGGLSYGYTF.

In this sample, this clonotype turned up a few times. The rearrangement joins TRBV7-3 to TRBJ2-1, with 7 bases identical to TRBD2. The CDR3 is made up of 17 amino acids. V gave up 3 bases and J gave up 4 bases; unmatched junction bases: 12. The V gene's germline CDR1 is SGHTA and CDR2 FQGTGA. CDR3 nucleotide sequence: TGTGCCAGCAGCTTGGGTACCCCGGGGGGACCTTACAATGAGCAGTTCTTC. The encoded protein is CASSLGTPGGPYNEQFF. The full variable domain, its missing parts supplied by reference TRBV7-3 and TRBJ2-1, is GAGVSQTPSNKVTEKGKYVELRCDPISGHTALYWYRQSLGQGPEFLIYFQGTGAADDSGLPNDRFFAVRPEGSVSTLKIQRTERGDSAVYLCASSLGTPGGPYNEQFFGPGTRLTVL.

This clonotype turned up a few times. This chain links TRBV6-1 with TRBJ2-1, with D possibly being TRBD1 (6 bases). The CDR3 has 15 amino acids. V was cut by 5 bases and J by 4 bases, with 15 bases left in between. CDR1 is MNHNS, CDR2 SASEGT, per germline. The CDR3 reads CASSRDRKVYNEQFF. The CDR3 DNA sequence: TGTGCCAGCAGTCGCGACAGGAAGGTTTACAATGAGCAGTTCTTC.

This clonotype was seen a few times. J is TRBJ2-7 and V is TRBV25-1, with D perhaps given as TRBD1 or TRBD2 (5 bases each). There are 14 residues in the CDR3. V lost 6 bases, J lost 0 bases, and 12 bases lay in between. The germline gives CDR1 MGHDK, CDR2 SYGVNS. The CDR3 nucleotides are TGTGCCAGCAGCCCCAGGGAGCACTCCTACGAGCAGTACTTC. Translation: CASSPREHSYEQYF.

This clonotype was detected a few times. The chain uses TRBV5-1 and TRBJ1-6; D perhaps matches TRBD1 (6 bases). V lost 4 bases and J lost 9, with 23 bases in between. Germline V gene sequence: CDR1 SGHRS, CDR2 YFSETQ. The CDR3 loop spans 17 amino acids. The CDR3 region is CASSPGHGGLTISPLHF. The CDR3 DNA sequence: TGCGCCAGCAGCCCCGGGCATGGGGGCTTAACGATTTCACCCCTCCACTTT.

In its sample, this clonotype was seen a few times. The V call is TRBV10-2, the J call TRBJ2-1, with D possibly being TRBD2 (7 bases). CDR3 length: 16 amino acids. The V end lost 2 bases, the J end lost 4 bases, and 15 bases lay between the germline ends. CDR1 and CDR2 from the germline V gene are WSHSY and SAAADI. The CDR3, as DNA: TGCGCCAGCAGTGAGCTAACGGGGGGCGTTTACAATGAGCAGTTCTTC. Its protein is CASSELTGGVYNEQFF.